The rows below give T cell receptor beta chains drawn from one sample of a study of cytomegalovirus exposure and HLA in healthy donors. The table came from immunoSEQ multiplex PCR; TCRdb's copy has only in-frame clones and leaves some out. The data show about 160,000 clones, around 74% seen once. Sequencing was performed on PBMCs. These receptors were obtained from a man aged 18-30 years in good health and CMV-seronegative. Both conserved end residues are part of each CDR3. A D gene is named only where the DNA matches it firmly. Size is omitted from some rows. Given values are once, few, many or a class for expanded clones.

V gene,clone size,J gene,D gene,CDR3 DNA,CDR3 protein
TRBV18,NA,TRBJ2-3,NA,TGTGCCAGCTCACCACCGGGACTTACACCAGATACGCAGTATTTT,CASSPPGLTPDTQYF
TRBV11-2,NA,TRBJ2-2,TRBD2,TGTGCCAGCAGCTCGACTAGCGGGACCCCCCCCGGGGAGCTGTTTTTT,CASSSTSGTPPGELFF
TRBV28,NA,TRBJ1-1,TRBD1,TGTGCCAGCAGTTTAGGGGGACAGGGGTGGGCTTTCTTT,CASSLGGQGWAFF
TRBV5-1,NA,TRBJ2-7,TRBD1,TGCGCCAGCAGCCCCCAGGGGGACCGCGTCGAGCAGTACTTC,CASSPQGDRVEQYF
TRBV5-1,NA,TRBJ2-7,NA,TGCGCCAGCAGCTTGGCCGGCAGAGGCTACGAGCAGTACTTC,CASSLAGRGYEQYF
TRBV4-2,NA,TRBJ1-3,NA,TGTGCCAGCAGCCAGAAGGACAGAGAAGGTGGAAACACCATATATTTT,CASSQKDREGGNTIYF
TRBV27,NA,TRBJ2-1,TRBD1,TGTGCCAGCCACCCTCAGGGACAGACTGTGGATGAGCAGTTCTTC,CASHPQGQTVDEQFF
TRBV4-1,NA,TRBJ2-1,TRBD2,TGCGCCAGCACCCCCCTAGGGCGGGAGGTCTACAATGAGCAGTTCTTC,CASTPLGREVYNEQFF
TRBV5-1,few,TRBJ2-4,NA,TGCGCCAGCAGCTTGTTCCAGGGTTCCGCCAAAAACATTCAGTACTTC,CASSLFQGSAKNIQYF
TRBV28,few,TRBJ2-7,TRBD1,TGTGCCAGCACGGGACAGGTCCGATTCTCCTACGAGCAGTACTTC,CASTGQVRFSYEQYF
TRBV27,once,TRBJ2-7,NA,TGTGCCACCGGGCCAGGGGCCCGGTACGAGCAGTACTTC,CATGPGARYEQYF
TRBV4-3,NA,TRBJ1-2,NA,TGCGCCAGCAGCCAAGAGGGAACAGGGAACTATGGCTACACCTTC,CASSQEGTGNYGYTF
TRBV19,NA,TRBJ1-1,TRBD1,TGTGCCAGTAGTAAAGACAGGGGCAACACTGAAGCTTTCTTT,CASSKDRGNTEAFF
TRBV7-2,NA,TRBJ2-1,TRBD2,TGTGCCAGCAGCCCACTAGCGGGAAAGGGAGAGCAGTTCTTC,CASSPLAGKGEQFF
TRBV28,NA,TRBJ2-3,TRBD2,TGTGCCAGCAGTCAACCAAAGGGGACTAGCGGGAGTATCCAGTATTTT,CASSQPKGTSGSIQYF
TRBV5-4,NA,TRBJ2-1,TRBD1,TGTGCCAGCAGCTTTAGGACAGGGGGGTCCAATGAGCAGTTCTTC,CASSFRTGGSNEQFF
TRBV19,few,TRBJ2-3,TRBD2,TGTGCCAGTAAGGGCGGCCTGGGAGGACTAGCGGTCACAGATACGCAGTATTTT,CASKGGLGGLAVTDTQYF
TRBV11-2,NA,TRBJ1-6,NA,TGTGCCAGCAGCTTAGCCAGGGCCGTAACCTATAATTCACCCCTCCACTTT,CASSLARAVTYNSPLHF
TRBV7-2,once,TRBJ2-5,NA,TGTGCCAGCAGCTTATTCGGGACTCCAGAGACCCAGTACTTC,CASSLFGTPETQYF
TRBV10-3,once,TRBJ2-7,NA,TGTGCCATCAGCGCCGGAATAACAGGGTATGAGCAGTACTTC,CAISAGITGYEQYF
TRBV18,many,TRBJ1-3,NA,TGTGCCAGCTCACCACCGTCGGGGTTCGGAAACACCATATATTTT,CASSPPSGFGNTIYF
TRBV7-8,NA,TRBJ2-4,TRBD2,TGTGCCAGCAGCTTTAGGCGGGACGGGGGGAACATTCAGTACTTC,CASSFRRDGGNIQYF
TRBV7-9,NA,TRBJ2-7,NA,TGTGCCAGCAGTTTTCGGACAATCTACGAGCAGTACTTC,CASSFRTIYEQYF
TRBV2,once,TRBJ2-7,NA,TGTGCCAGCAGTGAACCCTACTTAGAGCAGTACTTC,CASSEPYLEQYF
TRBV5-4,NA,TRBJ2-3,TRBD2,TGTGCCAGCAGCGCTGCCACCCTAGCGGGGGCCCGAGATACGCAGTATTTT,CASSAATLAGARDTQYF
TRBV7-8,NA,TRBJ1-2,TRBD1,TGTGCCAGCAGCTTCACAGGGGTCGATGGCTACACCTTC,CASSFTGVDGYTF
TRBV7-8,NA,TRBJ1-5,NA,TGTGCCAGCAGCCCCGGGTCAGTTGTTGCCCAGCATTTT,CASSPGSVVAQHF
TRBV19,NA,TRBJ2-7,NA,TGTGCCAGTAGTATGGATAGCTCCTACGAGCAGTACTTC,CASSMDSSYEQYF
TRBV28,few,TRBJ2-7,NA,TGTGCCAGCAGTACTGGAGGTGTACACGAGCAGTACTTC,CASSTGGVHEQYF
TRBV5-6,once,TRBJ1-4,NA,TGTGCCAGCAGCTTGGCCAGTGCAACTAATGAAAAACTGTTTTTT,CASSLASATNEKLFF
TRBV7-2,NA,TRBJ2-7,TRBD2,TGTGCCAGCAGCCAAATGGGGGGACTAGCCTACGAGCAGTACTTC,CASSQMGGLAYEQYF
TRBV9,once,TRBJ2-5,TRBD2,TGTGCCAGCAGCGATGGGACTAGCGGGATCGAGACCCAGTACTTC,CASSDGTSGIETQYF
TRBV13,NA,TRBJ1-1,TRBD1,TGTGCCAGCAGTCAACAGGGGGCGGGAACTGAAGCTTTCTTT,CASSQQGAGTEAFF
TRBV14,once,TRBJ1-4,NA,TGTGCCAGCAGCCAATGGAGGGAGAGTGAAAAACTGTTTTTT,CASSQWRESEKLFF
TRBV19,NA,TRBJ2-2,TRBD1,TGTGCCAGTAGTATAGAGCTTGACAGGGCGAACACCGGGGAGCTGTTTTTT,CASSIELDRANTGELFF
TRBV9,NA,TRBJ2-1,TRBD2,TGTGCCAGCAGCGGAAGGGACTACGGCTCCTACAATGAGCAGTTCTTC,CASSGRDYGSYNEQFF
TRBV11-2,NA,TRBJ2-2,TRBD2,TGTGCCAGCAGCGACGAGGGGAGGGGTTACACCGGGGAGCTGTTTTTT,CASSDEGRGYTGELFF
TRBV4-3,NA,TRBJ2-3,TRBD2,TGCGCCAGCAGCCGCCTTAGTTCTAGCGGGAGTATCGCAGATACGCAGTATTTT,CASSRLSSSGSIADTQYF
TRBV7-9,NA,TRBJ2-7,NA,TGTGCCAGCAGCTTAGAGGAGACCCACTACGAGCAGTACTTC,CASSLEETHYEQYF
TRBV14,NA,TRBJ2-7,TRBD2,TGTGCCAGCAGCCAACGCGGGAGGCCCTACGAGCAGTACTTC,CASSQRGRPYEQYF
TRBV7-9,NA,TRBJ2-3,TRBD1,TGTTCCAGCAGCTTAGTGTTCCAGGGGACAGGAGATACGCAGTATTTT,CSSSLVFQGTGDTQYF